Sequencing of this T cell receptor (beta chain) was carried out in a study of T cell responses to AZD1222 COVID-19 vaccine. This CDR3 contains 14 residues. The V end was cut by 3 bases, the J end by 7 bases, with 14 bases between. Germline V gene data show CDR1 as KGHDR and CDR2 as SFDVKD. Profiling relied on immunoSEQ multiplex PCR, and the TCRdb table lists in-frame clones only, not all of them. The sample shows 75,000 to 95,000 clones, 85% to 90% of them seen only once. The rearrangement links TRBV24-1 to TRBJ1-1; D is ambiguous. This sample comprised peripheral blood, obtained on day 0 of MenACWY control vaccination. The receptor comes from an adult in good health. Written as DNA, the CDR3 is TGTGCCACCAGTGATAGGAGGGAATCTAATGAAGCTTTCTTT. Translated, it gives CATSDRRESNEAFF.